The rows below give T cell receptor beta chains drawn from one sample of a study of beta chain features in type 1 diabetes. Sequencing used immunoSEQ multiplex PCR; TCRdb keeps in-frame clones, though not all of them. The sample contains 680,000 or so clones, around 16% of which appear only once. The source material was naive CD4+ T cells from blood. The receptors were gathered from a young man in good health. Both conserved end residues are part of each CDR3. Each record gives: J gene, D gene, V gene, clone size, CDR3 protein, CDR3 DNA. The D gene is left open where the match is weak. A row's size may be missing; if present it is once, few, many or a size class.

j_gene: TRBJ1-2; d_gene: -; v_gene: TRBV13; abundance: -; CDR3aa: CASSRKSPWAYGYTF; CDR3nt: TGTGCCAGCAGCCGAAAGTCCCCCTGGGCCTATGGCTACACCTTC
j_gene: TRBJ2-6; d_gene: -; v_gene: TRBV9; abundance: few; CDR3aa: CASSPRTASNSGANVLTF; CDR3nt: TGTGCCAGCAGCCCTAGGACAGCTTCAAACTCTGGGGCCAACGTCCTGACTTTC
j_gene: TRBJ2-1; d_gene: TRBD2; v_gene: TRBV9; abundance: -; CDR3aa: CASSAYGRGNEQFF; CDR3nt: TGTGCCAGCAGCGCTTACGGGAGGGGCAATGAGCAGTTCTTC
j_gene: TRBJ2-1; d_gene: -; v_gene: TRBV9; abundance: -; CDR3aa: CASSVEVRTYNEQFF; CDR3nt: TGTGCCAGCAGCGTAGAAGTCCGCACCTACAATGAGCAGTTCTTC
j_gene: TRBJ1-2; d_gene: TRBD1; v_gene: TRBV5-4; abundance: -; CDR3aa: CASSWDRGPSYGYTF; CDR3nt: TGTGCCAGCAGCTGGGACAGGGGGCCCTCTTATGGCTACACCTTC
j_gene: TRBJ2-1; d_gene: -; v_gene: TRBV4-1; abundance: -; CDR3aa: CASSISGVSYNEQFF; CDR3nt: TGCGCCAGCAGCATCTCGGGAGTTTCCTACAATGAGCAGTTCTTC
j_gene: TRBJ1-5; d_gene: TRBD1; v_gene: TRBV5-7; abundance: -; CDR3aa: CASRTTGGGQPQHF; CDR3nt: TGTGCCAGCAGGACAACAGGGGGCGGGCAGCCCCAGCATTTT
j_gene: TRBJ2-2; d_gene: TRBD1; v_gene: TRBV11-2; abundance: -; CDR3aa: CASSSTRGPGGELFF; CDR3nt: TGTGCCAGCAGCTCTACCAGGGGGCCGGGCGGGGAGCTGTTTTTT
j_gene: TRBJ1-3; d_gene: -; v_gene: TRBV25-1; abundance: few; CDR3aa: CASSEFKRGLGNTIYF; CDR3nt: TGTGCCAGCAGTGAATTCAAGAGGGGTTTAGGAAACACCATATATTTT
j_gene: TRBJ2-1; d_gene: TRBD1; v_gene: TRBV7-2; abundance: few; CDR3aa: CASSFGQATRYNEQFF; CDR3nt: TGTGCCAGCAGCTTCGGACAGGCAACGAGGTACAATGAGCAGTTCTTC
j_gene: TRBJ2-4; d_gene: TRBD1; v_gene: TRBV7-2; abundance: few; CDR3aa: CASRLGQRNIQYF; CDR3nt: TGTGCCAGCAGGCTGGGACAGAGAAACATTCAGTACTTC
j_gene: TRBJ2-4; d_gene: -; v_gene: TRBV7-2; abundance: few; CDR3aa: CASSLAPRLAAKNIQYF; CDR3nt: TGTGCCAGCAGCTTAGCTCCCCGGTTAGCGGCCAAAAACATTCAGTACTTC
j_gene: TRBJ2-5; d_gene: -; v_gene: TRBV11-2; abundance: -; CDR3aa: CASRRPGPREETQYF; CDR3nt: TGTGCCAGCAGACGTCCCGGGCCGCGGGAAGAGACCCAGTACTTC
j_gene: TRBJ2-7; d_gene: TRBD1; v_gene: TRBV5-6; abundance: few; CDR3aa: CASSLGRGSWREQYF; CDR3nt: TGTGCCAGCAGCTTGGGCAGGGGGTCCTGGCGCGAGCAGTACTTC
j_gene: TRBJ1-2; d_gene: -; v_gene: TRBV5-1; abundance: few; CDR3aa: CASSPSGSRGYTF; CDR3nt: TGCGCCAGCAGCCCCTCGGGGTCCAGGGGCTACACCTTC
j_gene: TRBJ2-7; d_gene: -; v_gene: TRBV28; abundance: -; CDR3aa: CASSLLGGSYEQYF; CDR3nt: TGTGCCAGCAGTTTATTGGGGGGCTCCTACGAGCAGTACTTC
j_gene: TRBJ1-5; d_gene: -; v_gene: TRBV4-3; abundance: few; CDR3aa: CANSPQDSTQPQHF; CDR3nt: TGCGCCAACTCCCCACAAGACAGCACCCAGCCCCAGCATTTT
j_gene: TRBJ1-1; d_gene: -; v_gene: TRBV2; abundance: -; CDR3aa: CATKPGQGSTEAFF; CDR3nt: TGTGCCACCAAACCGGGGCAGGGGAGTACTGAAGCTTTCTTT
j_gene: TRBJ2-7; d_gene: -; v_gene: TRBV7-9; abundance: -; CDR3aa: CASSQIGALGEQYF; CDR3nt: TGTGCCAGCAGCCAAATAGGGGCTCTCGGCGAGCAGTACTTC
j_gene: TRBJ2-5; d_gene: -; v_gene: TRBV9; abundance: -; CDR3aa: CASSEGPWETQYF; CDR3nt: TGTGCCAGCAGCGAGGGGCCTTGGGAGACCCAGTACTTC
j_gene: TRBJ2-6; d_gene: -; v_gene: TRBV9; abundance: -; CDR3aa: CASSVGGAGANVLTF; CDR3nt: TGTGCCAGCAGCGTCGGAGGGGCTGGGGCCAACGTCCTGACTTTC
j_gene: TRBJ2-1; d_gene: TRBD2; v_gene: TRBV4-3; abundance: -; CDR3aa: CASSQEASGGVNEQFF; CDR3nt: TGCGCCAGCAGCCAAGAGGCTAGCGGGGGCGTCAATGAGCAGTTCTTC
j_gene: TRBJ2-7; d_gene: -; v_gene: TRBV28; abundance: -; CDR3aa: CASSLDHEQYF; CDR3nt: TGTGCCAGCAGTTTGGACCACGAGCAGTACTTC
j_gene: TRBJ1-1; d_gene: -; v_gene: TRBV11-2; abundance: -; CDR3aa: CATGPTGSYTEAFF; CDR3nt: TGTGCCACCGGCCCCACAGGTTCCTACACTGAAGCTTTCTTT
j_gene: TRBJ2-7; d_gene: TRBD2; v_gene: TRBV5-4; abundance: -; CDR3aa: CASSRGGGGRNEQYF; CDR3nt: TGTGCCAGCAGCCGCGGGGGAGGCGGACGTAACGAGCAGTACTTC
j_gene: TRBJ1-2; d_gene: -; v_gene: TRBV9; abundance: few; CDR3aa: CASSVDAMTRWGYGYTF; CDR3nt: TGTGCCAGCAGCGTAGATGCAATGACTCGATGGGGCTATGGCTACACCTTC
j_gene: TRBJ1-1; d_gene: -; v_gene: TRBV30; abundance: -; CDR3aa: CAWIRNRAEAFF; CDR3nt: TGTGCCTGGATAAGGAACAGGGCTGAAGCTTTCTTT
j_gene: TRBJ1-2; d_gene: -; v_gene: TRBV19; abundance: -; CDR3aa: CASSIDYGYTF; CDR3nt: TGTGCCAGTAGTATAGACTATGGCTACACCTTC
j_gene: TRBJ1-2; d_gene: TRBD1; v_gene: TRBV4-3; abundance: few; CDR3aa: CASSHTGVGGYTF; CDR3nt: TGCGCCAGCAGCCACACAGGGGTGGGTGGCTACACCTTC
j_gene: TRBJ1-4; d_gene: -; v_gene: TRBV5-6; abundance: few; CDR3aa: CASSFGLGGGKLFF; CDR3nt: TGTGCCAGCAGCTTCGGTCTTGGGGGTGGAAAACTGTTTTTT
j_gene: TRBJ2-1; d_gene: TRBD2; v_gene: TRBV10-3; abundance: few; CDR3aa: CAIRDIGTSGGKWGNEQFF; CDR3nt: TGTGCCATCAGAGATATCGGGACTAGCGGGGGTAAATGGGGCAATGAGCAGTTCTTC
j_gene: TRBJ1-5; d_gene: -; v_gene: TRBV10-3; abundance: few; CDR3aa: CAIREVTDQPQHF; CDR3nt: TGTGCCATCAGGGAAGTGACAGATCAGCCCCAGCATTTT